The clone carrying this TCR beta chain has more than one count but fewer than ten. The sample comes from a study of cytomegalovirus exposure and HLA in healthy donors. Trimming took off 0 bases at V and 3 bases at J, with 16 bases between the two ends. Germline assignment: CDR1 SGHNT and CDR2 YYREEE (reference sequence). This CDR3 is built from 16 residues. Assay used: immunoSEQ multiplex PCR; TCRdb lists only in-frame clones, some missing. This table has around 150,000 clones, about 80% appearing once. What was sequenced was PBMCs. The receptor was isolated from a man aged 25-45 years in good health and CMV-seropositive. This rearrangement joins TRBV5-4 to TRBJ2-7; possibly TRBD2 for D (5 bases). CDR3 bases: TGTGCCAGCAGCTTGGCCGAGCGGTCCTCGGGCTACGAGCAGTACTTC. Its translation: CASSLAERSSGYEQYF.